Presented here are 25 T cell receptor beta chains from one specimen sequenced in a study of blood T cell repertoires in COVID-19. Libraries were prepared by immunoSEQ multiplex PCR; TCRdb keeps only in-frame clonotypes and omits some of them. The repertoire holds hundreds of thousands of clones, with around four fifths as singletons. The sample taken for sequencing was PBMCs or T cells enriched from blood (not recorded which). The receptors here all came from a woman between 50 and 59 years old who had been exposed to COVID-19.

The chain couples TRBV7-2 to TRBJ1-2; 10 nucleotides match TRBD1. The length of the CDR3 is 15 residues. The germline V gene encodes CDR1 SGHTA and CDR2 FQGNSA. The junction had 5 bases not matched to a gene; V was cut back by 0 bases and J by 7 bases. This CDR3 is CASSLAATGGFGYTF. Here the CDR3 DNA reads TGTGCCAGCAGCTTAGCTGCGACAGGGGGCTTTGGCTACACCTTC.

The J gene is TRBJ1-2, the V gene TRBV12-3 or TRBV12-4; D ambiguous. The CDR3 is 13 residues long. Trimming took 3 bases from V and 6 from J, leaving 11 bases between them. DNA for the CDR3: TGTGCCAGCAGTTTCGGAGAGTGGGATGGCTACACCTTC. Its protein product is CASSFGEWDGYTF.

The genes are TRBV27 and TRBJ1-1; D uncertain. The CDR3 totals 12 residues. V dropped 6 bases and J dropped 4 bases, with 9 bases sitting between them. Germline CDR1 MNHEY, CDR2 SMNVEV (reference sequence). The CDR3 DNA reads as TGTGCCAGCAGGACTATCGGCACTGAAGCTTTCTTT. This codes for CASRTIGTEAFF.

The rearrangement links TRBV5-1 to TRBJ2-7; the match to TRBD2 covers 7 bases. Germline CDR1 reads SGHRS; CDR2 reads YFSETQ. The CDR3 totals 15 residues. Unmatched junction bases numbered 6, after V lost 0 bases and J lost 3 bases. Written as DNA, the CDR3 is TGCGCCAGCAGCTTGGCGGGGGGAAGCCACTACGAGCAGTACTTC. Protein product: CASSLAGGSHYEQYF.

The table lists this clone with a few counts. This sequence joins TRBV7-9 and TRBJ2-1; 12 bases are a match to TRBD2. V lost 5 bases, J lost 6 bases, and 5 bases stayed unmatched. Germline values: CDR1 SEHNR, CDR2 FQNEAQ (reference sequence). This CDR3 is 15 amino acids long. The CDR3 sequence is CASSPGLAGTNEQFF. For the CDR3, the DNA is TGTGCCAGCAGCCCTGGACTAGCGGGGACCAATGAGCAGTTCTTC.

The chain combines TRBV7-7 with TRBJ1-1; no firm D call. The germline V and J ends were trimmed by 2 bases and 8 bases, with 12 bases remaining between them. From germline, CDR1 is SSHAT and CDR2 FNYEAQ (reference sequence). This CDR3 is built from 13 residues. CDR3 sequence reads: CASSLRRSSEAFF. The CDR3 nucleotides read TGTGCCAGCAGCTTACGAAGGAGCAGCGAAGCTTTCTTT.

CDR3 in DNA: TGTGCCAGCAGCCAAGATAAATTTGGGGGGATAAGGACCTTC. Its translation is CASSQDKFGGIRTF. This chain links TRBV14 with TRBJ1-2, with a possible D match to TRBD1 (5 bases). This CDR3 is built from 14 residues. V was trimmed by 0 bases and J by 14 bases, leaving 19 bases between them. Germline V CDR1 and CDR2: SGHDN, FVKESK. Full variable domain (outside the CDR3, taken from reference TRBV14 and TRBJ1-2): EAGVTQFPSHSVIEKGQTVTLRCDPISGHDNLYWYRRVMGKEIKFLLHFVKESKQDESGMPNNRFLAERTGGTYSTLKVQPAELEDSGVYFCASSQDKFGGIRTFGSGTRLTVV.

V and J are TRBV18 and TRBJ2-5; D call uncertain. CDR1 and CDR2 (germline): KGHSH, LQKENI. Between the trimmed V and J ends, which lost 0 bases and 5 bases, there was a span of 10 bases. The CDR3 runs to 14 residues. The CDR3 loop reads CASSPPANGETQYF. CDR3 sequence (DNA): TGTGCCAGCTCACCACCGGCCAACGGGGAGACCCAGTACTTC.

The CDR3 DNA reads as TGTGCCAGCAGCACTGGACAGGGGTGGAATGAGCAGTTCTTC. Encoded protein: CASSTGQGWNEQFF. This chain uses TRBV7-2 with TRBJ2-1; TRBD1 matches 9 bases. The J segment lost 7 bases and the V segment lost 5 bases, leaving 6 bases of the junction unmatched. The V gene's germline CDR1 is SGHTA and CDR2 FQGNSA. This CDR3 comprises 14 residues.

V is TRBV2 and J is TRBJ1-1; perhaps TRBD1 as D (5 bases). V gave up 7 bases and J gave up 8 bases, with 8 bases separating them. This CDR3 region has 10 residues. Germline V gene data show CDR1 as SNHLY and CDR2 as FYNNEI. DNA of the CDR3: TGTGCCAGCAATGCAGGGGAAGCTTTCTTT. This encodes CASNAGEAFF.

The rearrangement uses TRBV28 and TRBJ1-1, with D hard to call. V lost 4 bases and J lost 6, with 15 bases in between. The CDR3 loop spans 14 amino acids. Germline CDR1 and CDR2: MDHEN and SYDVKM. The CDR3 DNA reads as TGTGCCAGCAGTTCTCACGGGTTAGTCGCTGAAGCTTTCTTT. Translation gives CASSSHGLVAEAFF.

The rearrangement links TRBV2 to TRBJ1-2; TRBD1 aligns across 10 bases. J was trimmed by 2 bases and V by 8 bases; bases with no gene match: 2. Germline V gene sequence: CDR1 SNHLY, CDR2 FYNNEI. CDR3 size: 13 residues. The DNA of the CDR3 is TGTGCCAGCGGACAGGGGGGGAACTATGGCTACACCTTC. Translated: CASGQGGNYGYTF.

V usage is TRBV4-2 and J usage is TRBJ2-5; perhaps TRBD1 as D (6 bases). Trimming left V 0 bases short and J 1 base short, with 9 bases between. CDR3 size: 15 residues. Germline CDR1 is LGHNA and CDR2 is YNFKEQ. CDR3 loop: CASSQDGRGQETQYF. CDR3 coding DNA: TGTGCCAGCAGCCAAGATGGCAGGGGCCAAGAGACCCAGTACTTC.

The chain carries TRBV19 and TRBJ1-1; 10 positions agree with TRBD1. Unmatched junction bases numbered 5, after V lost 1 base and J lost 6 bases. Germline V lookup: CDR1 LNHDA, CDR2 SQIVND (reference sequence). The CDR3 extends over 15 amino acids. The CDR3 is CASSIGDRGSPEAFF. The CDR3 region has the DNA TGTGCCAGTAGTATAGGGGACAGGGGCTCTCCTGAAGCTTTCTTT.

The gene calls are TRBV4-3 and TRBJ1-2; D possibly corresponds to TRBD1 (6 bases). Germline CDR1 and CDR2: LGHNA and YSLEER. The length of the CDR3 is 12 residues. V was shortened by 4 bases and J by 9 bases, with 12 bases between the two germline ends. The chain's CDR3 is CASSRNRARYTF. The CDR3 DNA follows: TGCGCCAGCAGCCGAAACAGGGCTCGCTACACCTTC.

The chain joins TRBV5-5 to TRBJ1-5; D is possibly TRBD1 (6 bases). The CDR3 extends over 15 amino acids. The germline V gene has CDR1 SGHKS and CDR2 YYEKEE (reference sequence). V lost 0 bases, J lost 7 bases, and 14 bases lay in between. CDR3 DNA sequence: TGTGCCAGCAGCTTGGAGGTGGGGGCCGGGCAGCCCCAGCATTTT. Its translation: CASSLEVGAGQPQHF.

This chain joins TRBV6-2 or TRBV6-3 and TRBJ1-1; 7 bases line up with TRBD1. This CDR3 is 14 amino acids long. V trimming: 0 bases; J trimming: 7 bases; junction bases outside the gene matches: 5. Germline-derived CDR1 and CDR2 are MNHEY and SVGEGT. CDR3 amino acids: CASSYSFQGVEAFF. The CDR3 DNA follows: TGTGCCAGCAGTTACTCCTTTCAGGGGGTTGAAGCTTTCTTT.

The chain uses TRBV24-1 and TRBJ1-1; tentatively, D is TRBD1 (5 bases). Trimming removed 4 bases from V and 2 bases from J, with 10 bases in between. Germline V gene lookup returns CDR1 KGHDR and CDR2 SFDVKD. The CDR3 covers 14 residues. DNA of the CDR3: TGTGCCACCAGTGAGGGGGGGGGAAACACTGAAGCTTTCTTT. Translated, it gives CATSEGGGNTEAFF.

This clone was counted a few times. The chain employs TRBV5-1 and TRBJ2-5; the match to TRBD2 covers 14 bases. There are 15 residues in the CDR3. Germline-derived CDR1 and CDR2 are SGHRS and YFSETQ. J was trimmed by 4 bases and V by 4 bases; bases with no gene match: 3. This CDR3 reads CASSPGLAGGETQYF. CDR3 nucleotides: TGCGCCAGCAGCCCCGGACTAGCGGGGGGAGAGACCCAGTACTTC.

V is TRBV7-2 and J is TRBJ2-5, with a tentative D call TRBD1 (6 bases). This CDR3 has 13 amino acids. The V end was cut by 11 bases, the J end by 2 bases, with 15 bases between. CDR1 and CDR2 (germline): SGHTA, FQGNSA. The CDR3 DNA reads as TGTGCCGTTAAAGGACAGTTTCAAGAGACCCAGTACTTC. It encodes CAVKGQFQETQYF.

For this clone: A junction boundary mismatches the germline segment, possibly from a read error. The V call is TRBV19, the J call TRBJ2-3; TRBD1 matches at 10 bases. This CDR3 has 15 amino acids. Germline CDR1 reads LNHDA; CDR2 reads SQIVND (reference sequence). The CDR3 loop is CASSLDRGLGDTQYF. CDR3 sequence (DNA): TGTGCCAGTAGTTTAGACAGGGGGCTTGGAGATACGCAGTATTTT.

The chain employs TRBV28 and TRBJ2-5; 11 nucleotides align to TRBD2. In germline, CDR1 is MDHEN, CDR2 SYDVKM. V shed 5 bases, J shed 1 base, and the junction held 3 bases outside the gene matches. The CDR3 is made up of 15 amino acids. The DNA of the CDR3 is TGTGCCAGCAGTCCCGGGACTAGCGGCCAAGAGACCCAGTACTTC. It is translated as CASSPGTSGQETQYF.

This chain joins TRBV15 and TRBJ2-7; tentative D call: TRBD2 (6 bases). With 8 bases removed from V and 2 bases from J, the gap between germline ends came to 13 bases. Germline CDR1 and CDR2: LNHNV and YYDKDF (reference sequence). This CDR3 spans 13 amino acids. For the CDR3, the DNA is TGTGCCACCGGGGACTCGTCAACCTACGAGCAGTACTTC. Translation: CATGDSSTYEQYF.

In its sample, this clone was seen once. The V and J genes are TRBV7-9 and TRBJ2-1; 12 bases agree with TRBD1. CDR1 and CDR2 (germline): SEHNR, FQNEAQ (reference sequence). With V trimmed by 5 bases and J by 8 bases, 10 bases remained unmatched. The CDR3 spans 16 residues. As DNA, the CDR3 is TGTGCCAGCAGCGCCGGGACAGGGGGCGTTAACGATGAGCAGTTCTTC. Translating it yields CASSAGTGGVNDEQFF.

Written as DNA, the CDR3 is TGTGCCAGCAGCAGGTCCGGGGACAGGGCCCACGAGCAGTACTTC. Translating gives CASSRSGDRAHEQYF. The chain employs TRBV5-4 and TRBJ2-7; TRBD1 agrees at 9 bases. CDR1 and CDR2 from the germline V gene are SGHNT and YYREEE (reference sequence). The CDR3 totals 15 residues. Trimming at V came to 4 bases and at J to 5 bases, leaving 10 bases not matched to a gene.